The source of this TCR beta chain is a study of early T cells in non-severe SARS-CoV-2 infection. Overall study: The input, bulk RNA from unsorted whole blood, was sequenced, and chains were unpaired.

There are many counts of this clonotype. Antigen: not known. In the library, individual cDNA molecules carried attached unique molecular identifiers. TCRdb used MiXCR to reprocess the 5' RACE reads, holding one entry per CDR3 protein. The sample shows about 30,000 distinct CDR3 sequences, around 5.1% of them seen only once. The germline V gene encodes CDR1 SGHTA and CDR2 FQGTGA. V shed 5 bases and J 8 bases; nucleotides not matched to a gene: 19. The CDR3 loop spans 18 amino acids. Findings and caveats of the study: The VDJdb matching leaned toward anti-spike CD8 responses and overlooked private and CD4 specificities.

Sequenced material: whole blood. The chain combines TRBV7-3 with TRBJ2-1; 9 bases are shared with TRBD2. The receptor's source is an adult who was a healthcare worker with PCR-confirmed SARS-CoV-2 infection or an uninfected control (not recorded which). The CDR3 nucleotides read TGTGCCAGCAGCCAATTTGGAAATGGGCTAGCGGGGTCAGATGAGCAGTTCTTC. It yields the protein CASSQFGNGLAGSDEQFF.